These 23 T cell receptor beta chains were sequenced from one sample in a study of response to subunit inactivated influenza vaccine. TCRdb independently ran MiXCR on the RT-PCR reads; one entry per CDR3 protein. Found here are around 480,000 distinct CDR3 sequences, over 9.5% of them singletons; the top ten hold approximately 12%. The starting material was PBMCs from blood, obtained 40 to 50 days after vaccination. These receptors all stem from a man aged 45 to 65 who received an inactivated influenza vaccine.

This clonotype was found many times. The rearrangement uses TRBV29-1 and TRBJ1-2, with 9 bases lining up with TRBD1. Germline V gene lookup returns CDR1 SQVTM and CDR2 ANQGSEA. V lost 6 bases and J lost 4; bases outside the gene matches: 3. This CDR3 has 12 amino acids. Here the CDR3 DNA reads TGCAGCGTAACAGGGGGCAGCTATGGCTACACCTTC. It yields the protein CSVTGGSYGYTF.

This clonotype was picked up many times. The chain combines TRBV12-3 or TRBV12-4 with TRBJ2-2; D call uncertain. This CDR3 has 11 residues. V lost 4 bases, J lost 5 bases, and 2 bases lay in between. CDR3 sequence reads: CASSYTGELFF. The CDR3 coding sequence is TGTGCCAGCAGTTATACCGGGGAGCTGTTTTTT.

This clonotype turned up a few times. The chain is built from TRBV4-3 and TRBJ1-6; D gene unclear. Germline CDR1 LGHNA, CDR2 YSLEER. Trimming took off 0 bases at V and 8 bases at J, with 8 bases between the two ends. This CDR3 spans 14 amino acids. CDR3 in amino acids: CASSQDRADSPLHF. CDR3 DNA: TGCGCCAGCAGCCAAGATCGGGCCGATTCACCCCTCCACTTT.

The chain combines TRBV5-6 with TRBJ1-1; perhaps TRBD1 as D (6 bases). V was shortened by 4 bases and J by 0 bases, with 13 bases between the two germline ends. In germline, CDR1 is SGHDT, CDR2 YYEEEE. There are 15 residues in the CDR3. CDR3 amino acids: CASSATDRLNTEAFF. Written as DNA, the CDR3 is TGTGCCAGCAGCGCAACGGACAGATTGAACACTGAAGCTTTCTTT. The variable domain in full, completed from reference TRBV5-6 and TRBJ1-1, reads DAGVTQSPTHLIKTRGQQVTLRCSPKSGHDTVSWYQQALGQGPQFIFQYYEEEERQRGNFPDRFSGHQFPNYSSELNVNALLLGDSALYLCASSATDRLNTEAFFGQGTRLTVV.

This chain connects TRBV20-1 to TRBJ2-3; 9 nucleotides align to TRBD2. In germline, CDR1 is DFQATT, CDR2 SNEGSKA (reference sequence). The CDR3 is made up of 16 amino acids. Losses at the gene ends were 0 bases for V and 2 bases for J; bases not matched to a gene: 6. CDR3 residues: CSARDRSGGSTDTQYF. The CDR3 nucleotides are TGCAGTGCTAGAGATCGGAGCGGGGGGTCCACAGATACGCAGTATTTT.

This chain links TRBV3-1 with TRBJ1-2; D is undetermined. V was pared by 0 bases and J by 7 bases, with 12 bases between. The germline V gene has CDR1 LGHDT and CDR2 YNNKEL (reference sequence). This CDR3 region has 14 residues. CDR3 bases: TGTGCCAGCAGCCAAGATCGCCAGGACTTTGGCTACACCTTC. This gives the protein CASSQDRQDFGYTF.

This clonotype was detected a few times. V usage is TRBV27 and J usage is TRBJ1-5; no firm D call. V was shortened by 5 bases and J by 7 bases, with 9 bases between the two germline ends. The CDR3 length is 12 residues. Germline lookup yields CDR1 MNHEY and CDR2 SMNVEV (reference sequence). Here the CDR3 DNA reads TGTGCCAGCAGTACGGTGGGGCAGCCCCAGCATTTT. It is translated as CASSTVGQPQHF.

This clonotype was counted at least ten times. The chain carries TRBV12-3 or TRBV12-4 and TRBJ1-5; 9 positions match TRBD1. The length of the CDR3 is 14 residues. J gave up 4 bases and V 4 bases, and 2 bases lay outside the gene matches. The CDR3 protein is CASSSGTGNQPQHF. DNA of the CDR3: TGTGCCAGCAGTTCCGGGACAGGGAATCAGCCCCAGCATTTT.

This clonotype showed up just a few times. The V and J genes are TRBV29-1 and TRBJ1-1, with 9 bases fitting TRBD1. The CDR3 spans 13 residues. Trimming at V came to 5 bases and at J to 4 bases, leaving 5 bases not matched to a gene. Germline lookup yields CDR1 SQVTM and CDR2 ANQGSEA. The CDR3 DNA follows: TGCAGCGTTTCCCCGACAGGGGGCACTGAAGCTTTCTTT. Its translation is CSVSPTGGTEAFF.

In its sample, this clonotype was seen a few times. The rearrangement uses TRBV27 and TRBJ1-2, with D possibly matching TRBD1 (6 bases). Germline-derived CDR1 and CDR2 are MNHEY and SMNVEV (reference sequence). This CDR3 contains 15 residues. The V and J ends lost 2 bases and 8 bases respectively, with 18 bases between them. As DNA, the CDR3 is TGTGCCAGCAGTTTAAATGACAGGCCTACAGGCGGCTACACCTTC. Its translation is CASSLNDRPTGGYTF.

This clonotype was counted only a few times. The chain carries TRBV12-3 or TRBV12-4 and TRBJ2-1; no firm D call. This CDR3 spans 13 amino acids. The V and J ends lost 2 bases and 10 bases respectively, with 12 bases between them. The CDR3 nucleotides read TGTGCCAGCAGTTTAATCAGAATTGGAGAGCAGTTCTTC. Amino acids: CASSLIRIGEQFF.

At least ten counts were recorded for this clonotype. The CDR3 nucleotides are TGTGCCAGCAGTTACTCGAACAGGGGCTTGTCCTACGAGCAGTACTTC. Encoded protein: CASSYSNRGLSYEQYF. The rearrangement links TRBV6-2 or TRBV6-3 to TRBJ2-7; 7 bases map to TRBD1. V lost 0 bases and J lost 1; bases outside the gene matches: 6. This CDR3 spans 16 amino acids. CDR1 and CDR2 (germline): MNHEY, SVGEGT.

This clonotype was seen at least ten times. The chain couples TRBV7-2 to TRBJ2-5; no clear D. The CDR3 runs 11 residues. The V end was cut by 3 bases, the J end by 7 bases, with 6 bases between. Germline loops: CDR1 SGHTA, CDR2 FQGNSA. The CDR3 DNA reads TGTGCCAGCAGCTTGTTAGGGACCCAGTACTTC. Its protein is CASSLLGTQYF.

This clonotype showed up just a few times. The J gene is TRBJ2-2, the V gene TRBV6-5; the D gene is possibly TRBD2 (6 bases). The CDR3 sequence is 16 residues long. CDR1 and CDR2 from the germline V gene are MNHEY and SVGAGI. V was shortened by 2 bases and J by 1 base, with 11 bases between the two germline ends. The CDR3 is CASSYGLPGNTGELFF. CDR3 coding DNA: TGTGCCAGCAGTTACGGACTACCAGGGAACACCGGGGAGCTGTTTTTT.

This clonotype was found a few times. The gene calls are TRBV12-3 or TRBV12-4 and TRBJ2-2, with 9 nucleotides matching TRBD1. The CDR3 consists of 15 residues. The V and J ends lost 8 bases and 7 bases, in that order; junction bases with no gene match: 11. DNA of the CDR3: TGTGCCAGCTATGAAACAGGGGGCGCAATCGGGGAGCTGTTTTTT. Translating gives CASYETGGAIGELFF.

At least ten counts were recorded for this clonotype. The chain recombines TRBV20-1 with TRBJ2-1; 10 nucleotides line up with TRBD2. CDR1 is DFQATT and CDR2 is SNEGSKA in the germline V gene (reference sequence). The length of the CDR3 is 13 residues. Trimming cost V 7 bases and J 4 bases; bases outside gene matches: 4. CDR3: CSVAGGRYNEQFF. In DNA, the CDR3 is TGCAGTGTAGCGGGAGGACGATACAATGAGCAGTTCTTC.

A remark on this clonotype: Just one base apart from a much larger clone, this may be a read error. The chain links TRBV20-1 to TRBJ2-1; 7 bases are a match to TRBD2. Germline values: CDR1 DFQATT, CDR2 SNEGSKA (reference sequence). With 3 bases clipped from V and 3 bases from J, the junction kept 5 bases outside the gene matches. This CDR3 has 14 amino acids. The chain's CDR3 is CSASLASGYNEQFF. The CDR3 bases are TGCAGTGCTAGCCTGGCTAGCGGCTACAATGAGCAGTTCTTC.

This clonotype was observed a few times. V and J are TRBV20-1 and TRBJ1-5; D call uncertain. The germline V and J ends were trimmed by 6 bases and 0 bases, with 12 bases remaining between them. The CDR3 length is 14 residues. CDR1 is DFQATT and CDR2 is SNEGSKA in the germline V gene (reference sequence). The CDR3, as DNA: TGCAGTGCCAGCCCATCTTCTAGCAATCAGCCCCAGCATTTT. Protein product: CSASPSSSNQPQHF.

V usage is TRBV20-1 and J usage is TRBJ2-1, with D maybe TRBD2 (6 bases). Trimming shortened V by 5 bases and J by 0 bases, and 11 bases separated the two germline ends. The CDR3 is 14 amino acids. Germline CDR1 is DFQATT and CDR2 is SNEGSKA (reference sequence). CDR3 region: CSAGLRSSYNEQFF. As DNA, the CDR3 is TGCAGTGCTGGACTAAGGAGCTCCTACAATGAGCAGTTCTTC.

J is TRBJ2-2 and V is TRBV15; D not certain. Per germline, CDR1 LNHNV and CDR2 YYDKDF (reference sequence). The V end was cut by 0 bases, the J end by 3 bases, with 8 bases between. The CDR3 spans 15 residues. The CDR3 here is CATSREAVDTGELFF. As DNA, the CDR3 is TGTGCCACCAGCAGAGAGGCGGTCGACACCGGGGAGCTGTTTTTT.

The gene calls are TRBV25-1 and TRBJ2-7; 10 bases agree with TRBD1. The J segment lost 4 bases and the V segment lost 7 bases, leaving 4 bases of the junction unmatched. CDR1 and CDR2 from the germline V gene are MGHDK and SYGVNS. The CDR3 is 13 residues long. The DNA of the CDR3 is TGTGCCAGCAAGGGGACAGGGGATTACGAGCAGTACTTC. This codes for CASKGTGDYEQYF.

The chain combines TRBV28 with TRBJ2-5, with a weak D call TRBD1 (6 bases). The V end was cut by 5 bases, the J end by 8 bases, with 15 bases between. This CDR3 is 13 amino acids long. Looked up from germline, CDR1 is MDHEN and CDR2 is SYDVKM. CDR3 in amino acids: CASSVNRDTTQYF. The CDR3 DNA sequence: TGTGCCAGCAGTGTAAACCGGGACACAACCCAGTACTTC.

This clonotype was found a few times. V is TRBV5-6 and J is TRBJ2-5, with TRBD1 identical over 11 bases. This CDR3 has 20 amino acids. Looked up from germline, CDR1 is SGHDT and CDR2 is YYEEEE. Germline trimming cut 1 base from V and 0 bases from J; bases unmatched to any gene: 14. CDR3 amino acids: CASSLTHFGTGGLDQETQYF. CDR3 DNA sequence: TGTGCCAGCAGCTTGACCCACTTTGGGACAGGGGGTCTCGACCAAGAGACCCAGTACTTC.